This T cell receptor (beta chain) stems from a study of cytomegalovirus exposure and HLA in healthy donors. Germline V gene lookup returns CDR1 MNHEY and CDR2 SVGAGI. The CDR3 loop spans 15 amino acids. The germline V and J ends were trimmed by 4 bases and 2 bases, with 12 bases remaining between them. Comment on this clone: Its matching antigen is unknown.

The study, taken as a whole, reports: The authors excluded some V segments, including TRBV6-2 and TRBV6-3, as indistinguishable.

Researchers ran the PCR with 60 Vbeta and 13 Jbeta primers. The assay was immunoSEQ multiplex PCR, and TCRdb's table has in-frame clones only and misses some. The sample lists about 180,000 clones, roughly 75% seen once, with 1.5% to 2% in the top ten. The chain joins TRBV6-5 to TRBJ2-1; tentative D call: TRBD2 (5 bases). This clonotype was obtained from a young woman in good health and CMV-seronegative. The sequenced sample consisted of PBMCs. The CDR3 spells CASSSADSTYNEQFF. The CDR3 region has the DNA TGTGCCAGCAGTTCAGCGGACTCAACCTACAATGAGCAGTTCTTC.